The entry that follows covers one TCR beta chain sequence. Per the original data handling: Estimation of nucleated cell counts relied on the amplification of reference gene primers. The data were produced by immunoSEQ multiplex PCR, yet TCRdb's version contains in-frame clones alone and is incomplete. V and J calls and clone size are as listed in that table; D and trimming were resolved from the DNA. The top ten hold around 9.1% of the sample, which has several thousand clones, roughly nine tenths seen once. The data were obtained in a study of blood T cell repertoires in COVID-19. Turning to the study itself: Sample material is recorded as cDNA or gDNA derived from T cells, B-cell-depleted T cells, or PBMCs.

Unmatched junction bases numbered 6, after V lost 2 bases and J lost 1 base. The length of the CDR3 is 16 residues. Germline CDR1 is SGHRS and CDR2 is YFSETQ. The sample consisted of peripheral blood. The clonotype was recovered from a human donor in a cohort sampled during active COVID-19. The donor label of this sample is uncertain. This sequence joins TRBV5-1 and TRBJ2-3; 8 bases are shared with TRBD2. This chain's CDR3 is CASSFGRVGGTDTQYF. The DNA of the CDR3 is TGCGCCAGCAGCTTCGGGAGGGTAGGTGGCACAGATACGCAGTATTTT.